The following is a T cell receptor (beta chain) sequence with its context. The sample holds one count of this clone. Its antigen target is currently unknown. No per-base quality is available; no much larger clone lies one base away. Taken from about 2-4 cm away from the tumor, the adjacent normal breast tissue was rinsed with PBS and kept in prechilled RNAlater. Because normal breast tissue has high lipid content and low cell density, 100-300 mg of normal breast tissue was often needed to obtain enough DNA. The study profiled bulk TCR beta-chain repertoires in matched peripheral blood, tumor and adjacent normal breast tissue taken from approximately 16 patients with early-stage breast cancer. The Qiagen AllPrep DNA/RNA Mini kit was used for genomic DNA extraction. Each sample was amplified in two independent genomic DNA replicates, using around 0.55 ug for blood and around 1.5 ug for tumor or normal breast. TCRB sequencing of genomic DNA was carried out with the ImmunoSeq Intro kit according to the manufacturer's instructions. Multiplex PCR was run for roughly 29 cycles using proprietary primers and spike-in control sequences for absolute quantification. Single-end 150-bp reads were used to sequence an 87-bp fragment spanning the CDR3 plus the flanking V and J genes. Each lane of an Illumina MiSeq running version 3.0 chemistry carried seven multiplexed samples, with two replicates apiece. As for the authors' bioinformatics: Raw data were processed with the vendor's proprietary pipeline, and both replicates were merged into a single result per sample. Clonotypes were defined as productive rearrangements sharing the V-gene family, CDR3 amino acid sequence and J-gene segment. To compute clonality, the normalized Shannon entropy (Pielou evenness) of TCRB abundances was subtracted from 1. T cell density was estimated by dividing total templates by the number of input cells inferred from the DNA input amount. Recon, run with its default parameters, was used to estimate overall repertoire diversity and clonality. A clonotype counted as tumor-enriched if its abundance in tumor exceeded 0.1% and was at least 32-fold higher than its abundance in normal breast. This is the immuneACCESS table as TCRdb keeps it, with only in-frame sequences that have V and J called. A part of the clones is gone; compared with another copy, unresolved V genes explain less than half, and the rest is unexplained. V, J and clone size derive from that table, while D and trimming were established from the DNA sequence. This sample lists about 14,000 clones; roughly 83% were detected once. Around 4.6% of the sample is held by the ten biggest clonotypes.

This record belongs to a study of early stage breast cancer tumors (dated by TCRdb to between 2016 and 2019). About the full investigation: Of the roughly 15 invasive breast tumors, about a dozen were found to be estrogen receptor-positive, progesterone receptor-positive and HER2-negative. Of the roughly twelve ER+/PR+/HER2- tumors, eight were classified as invasive ductal carcinomas and four as invasive lobular carcinomas. A read coverage of roughly 10-fold per sample was achieved on average. The samples as a whole yielded 2 million to 3 million detected templates, corresponding to roughly 1.1 million unique clonotypes. Overall study results and their limits: Enriched TCRB sequences shared across patients were found to be mostly commonly generated sequences that were unlikely to play an important role in the tumor microenvironment. Chain pairing and functional markers such as CD4, CD8 and FOXP3 were missed by bulk genomic DNA sequencing of unsorted cells. Tumors showed roughly 2.3-fold higher T cell density and higher clonality than adjacent normal breast tissue. Greater similarity was observed between blood and normal breast repertoires than between blood and tumor repertoires, and tumor was distinguished from normal in about 85% of the 16 patients when each tissue was compared with blood. Because the cohort was small, a breakdown by tumor subtype could not be done.

CDR1 SGHRS and CDR2 YFSETQ were looked up in the germline V gene. Between the V and J ends, shortened by 5 bases and 0 bases respectively, the junction contains 11 bases. There are 15 amino acids in the CDR3, from cysteine to phenylalanine inclusive. The retained sequence is limited to the CDR3, 45 bases, with the frame set at the first base. The sample taken for sequencing was normal breast tissue next to the tumor. This TCR was recovered from a person aged 30-39 years with breast cancer. This sequence uses TRBV5-1 and TRBJ1-4, with a weak D call of TRBD1 (5 bases match). The DNA sequence reads TGCGCCAGCAGACGGGGGACGGCAACTAATGAAAAACTGTTTTTT. It specifies CASRRGTATNEKLFF.